The next 26 T cell receptor beta chains were all read from a single sample in a study of CD8 T cells in ankylosing spondylitis. From the 5' RACE reads, TCRdb called clonotypes with MiXCR, one entry per CDR3 protein. The data hold a few hundred thousand distinct CDR3 sequences, with 8% to 11% observed a single time. The sample taken for sequencing was blood, either unsorted or a sorted T cell fraction (not recorded which). Source of these receptors: a male donor with ankylosing spondylitis or in good health (not recorded which).

This clonotype was counted many times. The chain carries TRBV7-2 and TRBJ2-5; no reliable D call. Germline V gene data show CDR1 as SGHTA and CDR2 as FQGNSA. CDR3 length equals 14 residues. Trimming took off 7 bases at V and 1 base at J, with 13 bases between the two ends. The CDR3 coding sequence is TGTGCCAGCACTATAGGACCTACCCAAGAGACCCAGTACTTC. This codes for CASTIGPTQETQYF.

This clonotype has ten or more counts. V gene TRBV20-1 combines with J gene TRBJ2-1; D unresolved. The CDR3 totals 11 residues. CDR1 and CDR2 from the germline V gene are DFQATT and SNEGSKA (reference sequence). Trimming took off 1 base at V and 8 bases at J, with 6 bases between the two ends. The CDR3 reads CSARGVDEQFF. The DNA of the CDR3 is TGCAGTGCTAGAGGTGTAGATGAGCAGTTCTTC.

This clonotype was seen at least ten times. V usage is TRBV20-1 and J usage is TRBJ2-1; D unclear. V was cut by 3 bases and J by 0 bases, with 9 bases left in between. The CDR3 consists of 14 residues. The V gene's germline CDR1 is DFQATT and CDR2 SNEGSKA (reference sequence). CDR3 nucleotide sequence: TGCAGTGCTAGGGAACCGAGCTCCTACAATGAGCAGTTCTTC. This codes for CSAREPSSYNEQFF.

The rearrangement joins TRBV12-3 or TRBV12-4 to TRBJ2-3; D uncertain. The ends were cut back, 5 bases at V and 6 bases at J, with 15 bases in the middle. CDR3 length equals 14 residues. The CDR3 spells CASSPGRIPDTQYF. As DNA, the CDR3 is TGTGCCAGCAGTCCGGGCCGCATCCCGGATACGCAGTATTTT.

This clonotype was seen repeatedly, ten times or more. The V and J genes are TRBV5-6 and TRBJ2-4, with TRBD1 identical over 7 bases. This CDR3 is 15 amino acids long. CDR1 and CDR2 (germline): SGHDT, YYEEEE. V lost 3 bases and J lost 3; bases outside the gene matches: 6. CDR3 in amino acids: CASSSMTGSKNIQYF. The DNA of the CDR3 is TGTGCCAGCAGCTCGATGACAGGGAGCAAAAACATTCAGTACTTC.

This clonotype has only a few counts. This chain joins TRBV7-2 and TRBJ1-6; D gene unclear. This CDR3 has 14 amino acids. Germline-derived CDR1 and CDR2 are SGHTA and FQGNSA. V lost 10 bases and J 4 bases, leaving 14 bases between the germline ends. The CDR3 nucleotides read TGTGCCACAGCTCTGATGGGGTATAATTCACCCCTCCACTTT. This gives the protein CATALMGYNSPLHF.

This clonotype appeared many times. The J gene is TRBJ2-7, the V gene TRBV7-9; D may be TRBD2 (6 bases). Germline lookup yields CDR1 SEHNR and CDR2 FQNEAQ (reference sequence). The V end lost 1 base, the J end lost 1 base, and 11 bases lay between the germline ends. The CDR3 covers 15 residues. CDR3 residues: CASSLGTGGSYEQYF. The CDR3 DNA follows: TGTGCCAGCAGCTTAGGAACAGGAGGGTCCTACGAGCAGTACTTC.

This clonotype has at least ten counts. V usage is TRBV12-3 or TRBV12-4 and J usage is TRBJ1-2; TRBD1 matches 8 bases. The trim removed 5 bases at V and 6 bases at J, leaving 8 bases unmatched. The CDR3 sequence is 14 residues long. The CDR3 coding sequence is TGTGCCAGCAGTAGAACAGGGGGGACTGATGGCTACACCTTC. This encodes CASSRTGGTDGYTF.

This clonotype has just a few counts. The V gene is TRBV16, the J gene TRBJ2-5, with 12 bases fitting TRBD1. Germline V CDR1 and CDR2: KGHSY, FQNENV. This CDR3 has 16 residues. After removal of 2 bases from V and 0 bases from J, the junction contained 1 base not matched to a gene. CDR3 region: CASSQGTGGYQETQYF. DNA for the CDR3: TGTGCCAGCAGCCAAGGGACAGGGGGCTACCAAGAGACCCAGTACTTC.

This clonotype has a handful of counts. This chain joins TRBV29-1 and TRBJ2-7; 7 nucleotides agree with TRBD2. Trimming took 6 bases from V and 6 from J; bases not matched to a gene: 8. There are 12 residues in the CDR3. From germline, CDR1 is SQVTM and CDR2 ANQGSEA. The CDR3 here is CSVTEGGVEQYF. The CDR3, as DNA: TGCAGCGTGACCGAGGGAGGGGTCGAGCAGTACTTC.

This clonotype was detected ten times or more. The chain links TRBV12-3 or TRBV12-4 to TRBJ1-2; D unresolved. V was clipped by 3 bases and J by 0 bases, with 5 bases between them. The CDR3 contains 13 residues. CDR3 DNA sequence: TGTGCCAGCAGTTTGAGCACTAACTATGGCTACACCTTC. Its translation: CASSLSTNYGYTF.

The chain employs TRBV7-3 and TRBJ1-2, with TRBD1 identical over 7 bases. The V and J ends lost 5 bases and 4 bases, in that order; junction bases with no gene match: 7. CDR3 length: 14 residues. Germline loops: CDR1 SGHTA, CDR2 FQGTGA. The CDR3 reads CASSAQGGAYGYTF. In DNA form, the CDR3 reads TGTGCCAGCAGCGCCCAGGGGGGGGCCTATGGCTACACCTTC.

V is TRBV12-3 or TRBV12-4 and J is TRBJ2-1; 13 bases match TRBD2. V was clipped by 6 bases and J by 8 bases; unmatched bases: 10. The CDR3 has 16 residues. CDR3 protein: CASRTGLAGTLDEQFF. CDR3 bases: TGTGCCAGCAGGACGGGACTAGCGGGGACCCTGGATGAGCAGTTCTTC.

The CDR3 spells CASSKRQSSNQPQHF. CDR3 in DNA: TGTGCCAGCAGCAAACGACAGAGCAGCAATCAGCCCCAGCATTTT. The V gene is TRBV7-2, the J gene TRBJ1-5, with TRBD1 as a possible D gene (5 bases). From germline, CDR1 is SGHTA and CDR2 FQGNSA. CDR3 length: 15 residues. V shed 5 bases and J shed 1 base, with 12 bases lying between them.

The genes are TRBV6-1 and TRBJ2-3; D perhaps matches TRBD2 (7 bases). Looked up from germline, CDR1 is MNHNS and CDR2 is SASEGT. V lost 2 bases and J lost 4, with 16 bases in between. This CDR3 contains 16 residues. The CDR3 bases are TGTGCCAGCAGTGAAAGGGGGGGTTCCGCTGCAGATACGCAGTATTTT. It codes for CASSERGGSAADTQYF.

A few counts support this clonotype. The V gene is TRBV7-2, the J gene TRBJ2-5; D tentatively reads TRBD1 or TRBD2 (5 bases each). The germline CDR1 and CDR2 sequences are SGHTA and FQGNSA. Trimming stripped 1 base from V and 3 bases from J, with 9 bases between. CDR3 size: 14 residues. The chain's CDR3 is CASSLELGEETQYF. DNA of the CDR3: TGTGCCAGCAGCTTAGAGTTGGGGGAAGAGACCCAGTACTTC.

For the CDR3, the DNA is TGTGCCAGCAGTTTAGGTTGGGGGGATAACATTCAGTACTTC. This sequence encodes CASSLGWGDNIQYF. The rearrangement joins TRBV12-3 or TRBV12-4 to TRBJ2-4; a possible D gene is TRBD2 (6 bases). Trimming took 1 base from V and 7 from J, leaving 11 bases between them. The length of the CDR3 is 14 residues.

A few counts support this clonotype. The chain is built from TRBV29-1 and TRBJ1-1; D is unclear. The CDR3 totals 10 residues. V was clipped by 7 bases and J by 4 bases, with 7 bases between them. Germline V gives CDR1 SQVTM, CDR2 ANQGSEA. In nucleotides, the CDR3 is TGCAGCGCCGCAACCACTGAAGCTTTCTTT. Protein sequence: CSAATTEAFF.

V usage is TRBV19 and J usage is TRBJ2-5; D call uncertain. Germline V gene sequence: CDR1 LNHDA, CDR2 SQIVND (reference sequence). V was shortened by 0 bases and J by 4 bases, with 15 bases between the two germline ends. The CDR3 contains 16 residues. The CDR3 loop reads CASSIDSRTARETQYF. The CDR3 coding sequence is TGTGCCAGTAGTATAGATTCGCGGACGGCACGAGAGACCCAGTACTTC.

V is TRBV10-3 and J is TRBJ2-3; D is ambiguous. The V gene lost 2 bases and the J gene lost 1 base, with 10 bases spanning the gap. Germline V gene lookup returns CDR1 ENHRY and CDR2 SYGVKD. This CDR3 has 15 amino acids. The DNA of the CDR3 is TGTGCCATCAGTGAGCCCAGGTCCGGCACAGATACGCAGTATTTT. This sequence encodes CAISEPRSGTDTQYF.

This clonotype came up many times. The V and J genes are TRBV12-3 or TRBV12-4 and TRBJ2-3; D gene unclear. Trimming shortened V by 6 bases and J by 2 bases, and 18 bases separated the two germline ends. This CDR3 contains 16 residues. DNA for the CDR3: TGTGCCAGCAGCCAATTCGGCCTGGCGATCACAGATACGCAGTATTTT. Amino acids: CASSQFGLAITDTQYF.

This clonotype was observed at least ten times. This chain links TRBV5-1 with TRBJ1-4; 8 bases fit TRBD1. Per germline, CDR1 SGHRS and CDR2 YFSETQ. The J segment lost 8 bases and the V segment lost 3 bases, leaving 9 bases of the junction unmatched. The CDR3 extends over 15 amino acids. In DNA, the CDR3 is TGCGCCAGCAGCTCGCCGGGACAGGTGAAGGAAAAACTGTTTTTT. Amino acid sequence: CASSSPGQVKEKLFF.

This clonotype was found a few times. The chain uses TRBV28 and TRBJ1-1, with D possibly matching TRBD1 (5 bases). Per the germline V gene, CDR1 is MDHEN and CDR2 is SYDVKM. Trimming removed 4 bases from V and 4 bases from J, with 22 bases in between. This CDR3 has 17 residues. The chain's CDR3 is CASSSLGGGLSGTEAFF. The CDR3 region has the DNA TGTGCCAGCAGTTCTCTGGGGGGAGGATTGTCAGGCACTGAAGCTTTCTTT.

CDR3 residues: CASSSPGVNTGELFF. In DNA, the CDR3 is TGTGCCAGCAGCTCCCCGGGGGTGAACACCGGGGAGCTGTTTTTT. V and J are TRBV7-2 and TRBJ2-2, with TRBD2 as a possible D gene (6 bases). The CDR3 runs to 15 residues. Trimming stripped 4 bases from V and 1 base from J, with 10 bases between. The V gene's germline CDR1 is SGHTA and CDR2 FQGNSA.

There are a few counts of this clonotype. The chain's CDR3 is CASSRASGIQETQYF. The CDR3 DNA follows: TGTGCCAGTAGTAGGGCTAGCGGGATCCAAGAGACCCAGTACTTC. The chain joins TRBV19 to TRBJ2-5; TRBD2 matches 9 bases. The CDR3 spans 15 residues. Germline CDR1 and CDR2: LNHDA and SQIVND (reference sequence). The trim removed 4 bases at V and 1 base at J, leaving 4 bases unmatched.

The CDR3 DNA is TGTGCCACCAGTGCTCCCAGGGGCAATGAGCAGTTCTTC. Translation: CATSAPRGNEQFF. The rearrangement joins TRBV24-1 to TRBJ2-1; tentatively, D is TRBD1 (6 bases). This CDR3 is built from 13 residues. The V end lost 5 bases, the J end lost 6 bases, and 10 bases lay between the germline ends. Looked up from germline, CDR1 is KGHDR and CDR2 is SFDVKD.